This TCR beta chain emerged from a study of cytomegalovirus exposure and HLA in healthy donors. Study-wide findings and caveats: Investigators reported 150 to 200 TCR beta chains as tied to cytomegalovirus.

Clones were sequenced by immunoSEQ multiplex PCR, and TCRdb holds only the in-frame ones, with some missing. The profile shows around 200,000 clones, approximately 78% of them singletons. In its sample, this clone was seen once. What it recognizes is unknown. The TCR originated in a woman aged 25 to 39 in good health and CMV-seronegative. Sequenced input: PBMCs.

This CDR3 is CASSAGQDFSPLHF. CDR3 DNA sequence: TGCGCCAGCAGCGCGGGACAGGATTTTTCACCCCTCCACTTT. The gene calls are TRBV5-1 and TRBJ1-6, with 8 bases that match TRBD1. In germline, CDR1 is SGHRS, CDR2 YFSETQ. V shed 4 bases, J shed 9 bases, and the junction held 6 bases outside the gene matches. This CDR3 region has 14 residues.